This T cell receptor (beta chain) emerged from a study of blood T cells in healthy people across ages. The study, taken as a whole, reports: Naive T cell percentage showed a strong correlation with the diversity of TCR beta. Relative to aged donors, long-lived donors carried more naive CD4+ cells and displayed higher diversity.

With regard to this clonotype: The antigen remains unidentified. An end of the junction does not agree with germline; a read error may underlie this.

Next came a second PCR, run for about 7 to 12 cycles, which used a sample-barcoded 5' primer along with a J-beta primer mix. Each cDNA molecule carried a tag from a template-switch adaptor that contained 12 random nucleotides. TCRdb called the 5' RACE reads again in MiXCR, with one record for every CDR3 protein. This sample has about 670,000 distinct CDR3 sequences, with approximately 52% found just once. The TCR sequence derives from a woman older than 75 in good health. Sequencing was done on a sample of blood.

The CDR3 DNA follows: TGTGCCAGCAGTCCGGGGGTCACCGCTAACTGTGGCTACACCTTC. Amino acids: CASSPGVTANCGYTF. This sequence joins TRBV27 and TRBJ1-2; D may be TRBD1 (5 bases). CDR3 length: 15 residues. From germline, CDR1 is MNHEY and CDR2 SMNVEV (reference sequence).